The rows below give T cell receptor beta chains drawn from one sample of a study of Graves' ophthalmopathy and Graves' hyperthyroidism. TCRdb called the multiplex PCR reads again in MiXCR, with one record for every CDR3 protein. The data contain 600,000 to 700,000 distinct CDR3 sequences, about two fifths of them seen just once; the ten biggest clones take up about 3.3%. The sample was peripheral blood. The receptors originated from an adult man with Graves' ophthalmopathy. Each CDR3 is given with its conserved first and last residue. The order of the fields is D gene, V gene, J gene, clone size, CDR3 DNA, CDR3 protein. D genes are given only for firm matches. Where a row states a size, it is once, few, many or the class of an expanded clone; other rows omit it.

-,TRBV5-1,TRBJ1-6,-,TGTGCCAGCAGCTTGGTAACAGGGAGTCGAGCACCCCTCCACTTT,CASSLVTGSRAPLHF
-,TRBV29-1,TRBJ1-2,many,TGCAGCGTTGCGCGGGAAAGGGTTGGTGGCTACACCTTC,CSVARERVGGYTF
-,TRBV20-1,TRBJ1-1,many,TGCAGTGCTAGGTTTGTAGGGACTGAAGCTTTCTTT,CSARFVGTEAFF
-,TRBV2,TRBJ1-2,-,TGTGCCAGCATACAGGGAGGCTCTGGCTACACCTTC,CASIQGGSGYTF
TRBD1,TRBV20-1,TRBJ1-2,many,TGCAGTGCTCGCTCAGGGGGCGGGAATGGCTACACCTTC,CSARSGGGNGYTF
TRBD1,TRBV25-1,TRBJ2-5,-,TGTGCCAGCAGTGAACAGGGGGCAGAGACCCAGTACTTC,CASSEQGAETQYF
TRBD1,TRBV10-3,TRBJ1-1,many,TGTGCCATCAGCGCGACAGGGGGCCCGTTGGACACTGAAGCTTTCTTT,CAISATGGPLDTEAFF
-,TRBV4-1,TRBJ1-5,-,TGCGCCAGCAGCCAAGGGCCGGGCAATCGGCCCCAGCATTTT,CASSQGPGNRPQHF
-,TRBV5-6,TRBJ1-3,-,TGTGCCAGCAGCTTCTGGCCAGGTAATGGAAACACCATATATTTT,CASSFWPGNGNTIYF
-,TRBV29-1,TRBJ1-5,once,TGCAGCGCCCGGGGACTAGCGGGGGGGGACATGGAGACCCAGCATTTT,CSARGLAGGDMETQHF
-,TRBV2,TRBJ1-2,many,TGTGCCAGCAGTGAGTTTGGGAACTATGGCTACACCTTC,CASSEFGNYGYTF
TRBD2,TRBV7-3,TRBJ2-7,many,TGTGCCAGCAGCTTACGAGCGGGAGGGACCTACGAGCAGTACTTC,CASSLRAGGTYEQYF
TRBD1,TRBV9,TRBJ1-4,-,TGTGCCAGCAGCGCGGGACAGACAGATGGAAAACTGTTTTTT,CASSAGQTDGKLFF
-,TRBV29-1,TRBJ2-5,-,TGCAGCGTTGTACGACCGAATGTGTACTTC,CSVVRPNVYF
TRBD1,TRBV7-9,TRBJ2-7,-,TGTGCCAGCAGCGTTACAGGGGGCGCCCGGGACGAGCAGTACTTC,CASSVTGGARDEQYF
-,TRBV24-1,TRBJ2-7,-,TGTGCCACCAGTGATAGCGGGCAGTACTTC,CATSDSGQYF
-,TRBV7-2,TRBJ1-1,many,TGTGCCAGCAGCTTCCCGGGACATATGAACACTGAAGCTTTCTTT,CASSFPGHMNTEAFF
-,TRBV20-1,TRBJ1-2,-,TGCAGTGCCAGCAAAGGCCGGGATTATGGCTACACCTTC,CSASKGRDYGYTF
-,TRBV5-6,TRBJ2-7,-,TGTGCCAGCAGCTTTTGGTCTCGGGACCCAACGGGGTACGAGCAGTACTTC,CASSFWSRDPTGYEQYF
-,TRBV5-2,TRBJ1-1,-,TGTGCCAGCAACCACCGACGCGGTTACAACACTGAAGCTTTCTTT,CASNHRRGYNTEAFF
-,TRBV7-2,TRBJ2-5,-,TGTGCCAGCAGCGGGGTAGGACAGACCCTCCAAGAGACCCAGTACTTC,CASSGVGQTLQETQYF
TRBD1,TRBV9,TRBJ2-5,once,TGTGCCCCCACTAAGGACAGGGGGCGGCAGACCCAGTACTTC,CAPTKDRGRQTQYF
-,TRBV20-1,TRBJ1-2,many,TGCAGTGCTATCGGCCAGGGCGGCGGAGGGGGCTACACCTTC,CSAIGQGGGGGYTF
-,TRBV5-1,TRBJ1-3,-,TGCGCCAGCAGCCGATGGGGGAACACCATATATTTT,CASSRWGNTIYF
-,TRBV13,TRBJ2-2,-,TGTGCCAGCAGCTTTCTTAGCGGTAGAACCACCGGGGAGCTGTTTTTT,CASSFLSGRTTGELFF
-,TRBV11-2,TRBJ1-4,-,TGTGCCACCCCGGACAAGGAGGATGAAAAACTGTTTTTT,CATPDKEDEKLFF
TRBD2,TRBV7-2,TRBJ2-5,once,TGTGCCAGCAGCCTGGGACTAGCGGGGGGGTCGAACCAAGAGACCCAGTACTTC,CASSLGLAGGSNQETQYF
TRBD1,TRBV5-8,TRBJ1-2,many,TGTGCCAGCAGCTTGGTAGGGGGCCATGGCTACACCTTC,CASSLVGGHGYTF
TRBD1,TRBV7-8,TRBJ1-5,once,TGTACCAGCAGCAGGAGACAGGGTCAGCCCCACCATTTT,CTSSRRQGQPHHF
-,TRBV10-1,TRBJ1-6,few,TGCGCCAGCAGTGACACCTATAATTCACCCCTCCACTTT,CASSDTYNSPLHF
-,TRBV10-3,TRBJ2-4,-,TGTGCCATCAGTGAGTCGGGTTCGGTCAGTTCGATAGCCAAAAACATTCAGTACTTC,CAISESGSVSSIAKNIQYF
-,TRBV10-3,TRBJ2-7,-,TGTGCCAGCACCCAGGGGACCGCTAGCTCCTACGAGCAGTACTTC,CASTQGTASSYEQYF
-,TRBV24-1,TRBJ2-5,many,TGTGCCACCAGTGATTTTAGGCGACAAGAGACCCAGTACTTC,CATSDFRRQETQYF
TRBD2,TRBV20-1,TRBJ2-5,many,TGCAGTGCTAGTGGGTTAGCGGGGGAGACCCAGTACTTC,CSASGLAGETQYF
-,TRBV9,TRBJ1-1,many,TGTGCCAGCAGCCCCTCGGGAGGGCTTGAAGCTTTCTTT,CASSPSGGLEAFF
TRBD1,TRBV15,TRBJ1-5,many,TGTGCCACCGAATATCGGACAGGGCCTGCTAGGCAGCCCCAGCATTTT,CATEYRTGPARQPQHF
-,TRBV7-9,TRBJ2-6,-,TGTGCCAGCAGCTTCGACAAGATACGGGCTTTC,CASSFDKIRAF
-,TRBV10-3,TRBJ1-2,-,TGTGCCATCAGTGGCCGCAGTGGATCTAACTATGGCTACACCTTC,CAISGRSGSNYGYTF
TRBD1,TRBV29-1,TRBJ2-7,many,TGCAGCGCGTGGACAGGGGGGACCTACGAGCAGTACTTC,CSAWTGGTYEQYF
-,TRBV5-1,TRBJ1-4,many,TGCGCCAGCAGCTTGAGGCCGGTTCGCGCAACTAATGAAAAACTGTTTTTT,CASSLRPVRATNEKLFF
-,TRBV2,TRBJ1-1,many,TGTGCCAGCAGTGGACAGTGGAACACTGAAGCTTTCTTT,CASSGQWNTEAFF
-,TRBV4-3,TRBJ1-2,few,TGCGCCAGCAGCCAAGTCGGCGGATTTAACTATGGCTACACCTTC,CASSQVGGFNYGYTF
-,TRBV15,TRBJ1-6,-,TGTGCCACCAGCAGAGATCGCAGTAATGGCTCACCCCTCCACTTT,CATSRDRSNGSPLHF
TRBD1,TRBV5-1,TRBJ2-7,-,TGCGCCAGCAGCCCCGTTTTAGGGAAACCGGGACAGGCCTACGAGCAGTACTTC,CASSPVLGKPGQAYEQYF
TRBD2,TRBV7-3,TRBJ2-7,-,TGTGCCAGCAGCCAAGGGGGACTAGCGGGGAGCGAGCAGTACTTC,CASSQGGLAGSEQYF
-,TRBV2,TRBJ1-2,many,TGTGCCAGCACCCCGAGAGTTCCTGGCTACACCTTC,CASTPRVPGYTF
-,TRBV7-2,TRBJ2-5,many,TGTGCCAGCAGCTCGGGACGTATAGAGACCCAGTACTTC,CASSSGRIETQYF
-,TRBV24-1,TRBJ2-7,many,TGTGCCAAGACAGGAGCCAGCGAGCAGTACTTC,CAKTGASEQYF
-,TRBV10-3,TRBJ2-5,many,TGTGCCAGCAGCCCTACAGATTTCGAGACCCAGTACTTC,CASSPTDFETQYF
-,TRBV29-1,TRBJ2-3,-,TGCAGCGTTGACGGACTGATTAGCACAGATACGCAGTATTTT,CSVDGLISTDTQYF
-,TRBV7-9,TRBJ2-3,-,TGTGCCAGCAGCTTACCAGATACGCAGTATTTT,CASSLPDTQYF
-,TRBV19,TRBJ1-1,many,TGTGCCAGTAGTACTCGACCCAATGAGGCGGCACGATTT,CASSTRPNEAARF
-,TRBV10-2,TRBJ1-6,-,TGCGCCAGCAGTGAAGGGGGACGGTACAATTCACCCCTCCACTTT,CASSEGGRYNSPLHF